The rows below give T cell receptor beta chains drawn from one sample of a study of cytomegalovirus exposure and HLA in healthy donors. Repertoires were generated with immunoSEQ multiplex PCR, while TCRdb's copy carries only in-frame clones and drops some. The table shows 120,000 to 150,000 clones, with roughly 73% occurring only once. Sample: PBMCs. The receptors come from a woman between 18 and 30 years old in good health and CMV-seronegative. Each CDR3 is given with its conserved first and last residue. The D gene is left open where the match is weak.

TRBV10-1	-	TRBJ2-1	CASSDTILREWDEQFF
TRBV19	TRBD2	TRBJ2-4	CATGGSGRAIQYF
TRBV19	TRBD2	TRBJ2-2	CASRGLAENTGELFF
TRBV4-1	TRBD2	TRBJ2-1	CASSQGRGGGATEQFF
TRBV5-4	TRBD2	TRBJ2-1	CASSTGGSYNEQFF
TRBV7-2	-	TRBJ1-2	CASWLGGGYTF
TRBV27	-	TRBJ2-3	CASSYLSPEKDTQYF
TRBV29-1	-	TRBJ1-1	CSVDRGSPTMNTEAFF
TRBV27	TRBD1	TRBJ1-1	CASSLRPQGDLPEAFF
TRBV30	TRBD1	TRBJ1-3	CAWSGDRGLNTIYF
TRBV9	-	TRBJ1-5	CASSRGGNQPQHF
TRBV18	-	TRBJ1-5	CASSPGRFSNQPQHF
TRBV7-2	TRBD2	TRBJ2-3	CASSLVAGGSDTQYF
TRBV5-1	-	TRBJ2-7	CASSLSDQAYEQYF
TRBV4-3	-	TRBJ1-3	CASSPTTGTGNTIYF
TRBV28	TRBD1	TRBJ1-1	CASTSGTASTEAFF
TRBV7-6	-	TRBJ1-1	CASSLAPDMNTEAFF
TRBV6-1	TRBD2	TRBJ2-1	CATSRREAYNEQFF
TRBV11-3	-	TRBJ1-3	CASSLLTSGNTIYF
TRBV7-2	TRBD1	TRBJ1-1	CASSPDRAKNTEAFF
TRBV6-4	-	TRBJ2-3	CASSDGQGSTDTQYF
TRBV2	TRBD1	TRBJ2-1	CASSERGPGSYNEQFF
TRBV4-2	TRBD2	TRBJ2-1	CASSQEATGGYNEQFF
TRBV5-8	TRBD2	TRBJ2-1	CASSLRPPGSGGAGEQFF
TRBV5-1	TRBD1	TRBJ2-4	CASSLTGGIAKNSQYF
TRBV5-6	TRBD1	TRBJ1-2	CASSRGQGDGYTF
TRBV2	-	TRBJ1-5	CASSEERKSNQPQHF
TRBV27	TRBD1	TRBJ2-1	CASSLFRGTGGFYEQFF
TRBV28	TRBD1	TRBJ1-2	CASSSNRGDLPYGYTF
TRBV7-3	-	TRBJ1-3	CASRGRQDKFSGNTIYF
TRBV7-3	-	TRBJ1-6	CASSLTGAESSPLHF
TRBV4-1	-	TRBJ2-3	CASSPDRSEYTDTQYF
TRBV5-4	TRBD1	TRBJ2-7	CASSRRGQGTYEQYF
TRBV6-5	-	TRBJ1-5	CASSYPGQPQHF
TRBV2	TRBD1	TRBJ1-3	CASSAQGVAGNTIYF
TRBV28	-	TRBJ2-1	CASNFYNEQFF
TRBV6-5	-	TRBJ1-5	CASRPGASQPQHF
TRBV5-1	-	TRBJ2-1	CASSLALGSSYNEQFF
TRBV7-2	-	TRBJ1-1	CASSTRKGVAFF
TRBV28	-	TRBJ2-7	CASSWTGSYEQYF
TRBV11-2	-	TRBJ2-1	CASSGVVQFF